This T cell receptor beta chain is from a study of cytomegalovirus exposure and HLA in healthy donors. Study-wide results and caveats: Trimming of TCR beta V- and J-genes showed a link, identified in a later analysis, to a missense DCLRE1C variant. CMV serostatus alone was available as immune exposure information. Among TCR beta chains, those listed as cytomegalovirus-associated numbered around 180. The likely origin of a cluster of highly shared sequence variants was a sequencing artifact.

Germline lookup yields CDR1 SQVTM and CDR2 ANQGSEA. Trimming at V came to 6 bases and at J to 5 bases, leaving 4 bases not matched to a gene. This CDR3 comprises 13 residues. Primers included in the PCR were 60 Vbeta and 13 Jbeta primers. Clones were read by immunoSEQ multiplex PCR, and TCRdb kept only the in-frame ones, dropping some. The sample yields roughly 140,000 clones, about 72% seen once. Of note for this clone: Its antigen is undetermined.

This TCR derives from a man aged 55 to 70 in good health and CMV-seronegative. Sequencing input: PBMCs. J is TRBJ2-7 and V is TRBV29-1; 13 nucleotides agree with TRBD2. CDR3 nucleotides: TGCAGCGTCGCCGGACTAGCGGGAGACGAGCAGTACTTC. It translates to CSVAGLAGDEQYF.